The 14 T cell receptor beta chains presented below share a single source sample, sequenced in a study of blood T cell repertoires in COVID-19. TCRdb's table, derived via immunoSEQ multiplex PCR, lists solely in-frame clones and lacks some. Altogether a few hundred thousand clones are present, 70% to 90% being singletons, with the ten largest covering around 2.2%. Sequencing input: PBMCs or T cells enriched from blood (not recorded which). Receptors originate from a man younger than 40 who had recovered from COVID-19.

The chain joins TRBV11-2 to TRBJ1-1, with D unresolved. Germline CDR1 and CDR2: SGHAT and FQNNGV. The CDR3 has 13 amino acids. Trimming took off 1 base at V and 6 bases at J, with 9 bases between the two ends. CDR3 residues: CASSLVMGAEAFF. The CDR3 DNA sequence: TGTGCCAGCAGCTTAGTAATGGGAGCTGAAGCTTTCTTT. Together with reference TRBV11-2 and TRBJ1-1, the CDR3 gives the full variable domain: EAGVAQSPRYKIIEKRQSVAFWCNPISGHATLYWYQQILGQGPKLLIQFQNNGVVDDSQLPKDRFSAERLKGVDSTLKIQPAKLEDSAVYLCASSLVMGAEAFFGQGTRLTVV.

J is TRBJ1-1 and V is TRBV7-8; the D gene is possibly TRBD1 (5 bases). The CDR3 is 15 amino acids. Germline V CDR1 and CDR2: SGHVS, FQNEAQ. Trimming removed 4 bases from V and 0 bases from J, with 12 bases in between. The CDR3 coding sequence is TGTGCCAGCAGCTCCGCGGGACGGTTGAACACTGAAGCTTTCTTT. Its translation is CASSSAGRLNTEAFF.

The chain links TRBV2 to TRBJ1-5; 9 nucleotides match TRBD1. There are 15 residues in the CDR3. The V gene end was trimmed by 6 bases and the J gene end by 3 bases; junction bases not matched to a gene: 6. Germline V gene data show CDR1 as SNHLY and CDR2 as FYNNEI. The CDR3 bases are TGTGCCAGCAGAGGCAGGACAGGGGCCAATCAGCCCCAGCATTTT. Translation gives CASRGRTGANQPQHF.

This clone was detected only a few times. V and J are TRBV9 and TRBJ1-5, with D uncertain. V was clipped by 3 bases and J by 3 bases, with 16 bases between them. Germline V CDR1 and CDR2: SGDLS, YYNGEE. This CDR3 has 16 amino acids. The CDR3 DNA reads TGTGCCAGCAGCGACCCGGGAGGGCCCCCCAATCAGCCCCAGCATTTT. Amino acid sequence: CASSDPGGPPNQPQHF.

This chain uses TRBV5-4 with TRBJ2-1; 10 nucleotides match TRBD2. V was pared by 1 base and J by 1 base, with 5 bases of the junction left unmatched. The V gene's germline CDR1 is SGHNT and CDR2 YYREEE (reference sequence). The CDR3 sequence is 17 residues long. The CDR3 DNA reads as TGTGCCAGCAGCTTGAAAGCGGGGGGGGGTTCCTACAATGAGCAGTTCTTC. This gives the protein CASSLKAGGGSYNEQFF.

The chain has TRBV5-1 and TRBJ2-1, with TRBD2 matching over 13 bases. Trimming took 2 bases from V and 7 from J; bases not matched to a gene: 9. The CDR3 runs to 17 residues. Germline-derived CDR1 and CDR2 are SGHRS and YFSETQ. The CDR3 spells CASSFGGTSGVLNEQFF. The CDR3, as DNA: TGCGCCAGCAGCTTCGGGGGGACTAGCGGGGTGTTAAATGAGCAGTTCTTC.

V gene TRBV25-1 combines with J gene TRBJ1-6; the match to TRBD1 covers 11 bases. CDR3 length: 13 amino acids. Losses at the gene ends were 9 bases for V and 11 bases for J; bases not matched to a gene: 6. Germline V CDR1 and CDR2: MGHDK, SYGVNS. The CDR3 protein is CASHRDRGAPLHF. CDR3 DNA sequence: TGTGCCAGTCACCGGGACAGGGGGGCACCCCTCCACTTT.

The gene calls are TRBV7-8 and TRBJ2-5; 13 bases match TRBD2. Germline values: CDR1 SGHVS, CDR2 FQNEAQ. The CDR3 spans 15 residues. V lost 5 bases and J lost 2; bases outside the gene matches: 2. CDR3 DNA sequence: TGTGCCAGCAGCCGGGGACTAGCGGGGCAAGAGACCCAGTACTTC. Protein: CASSRGLAGQETQYF.

This clone was counted a single time. J is TRBJ1-2 and V is TRBV6-5, with D possibly being TRBD1 (5 bases). V lost 8 bases, J lost 4 bases, and 11 bases lay in between. Germline V gene sequence: CDR1 MNHEY, CDR2 SVGAGI. There are 12 residues in the CDR3. The CDR3, as DNA: TGTGCCAGCCCGGGGGTCCTCTATGGCTACACCTTC. This gives the protein CASPGVLYGYTF.

The V gene is TRBV10-3, the J gene TRBJ2-7; 9 bases agree with TRBD1. The CDR3 loop spans 12 amino acids. J was trimmed by 3 bases and V by 10 bases; bases with no gene match: 4. Per the germline V gene, CDR1 is ENHRY and CDR2 is SYGVKD. CDR3 in amino acids: CATDRGDYEQYF. The CDR3 DNA reads as TGTGCCACGGACAGGGGAGACTACGAGCAGTACTTC.

The J gene is TRBJ1-1, the V gene TRBV6-5; D might be TRBD1 (6 bases). The CDR3 covers 13 residues. Trimming left V 6 bases short and J 1 base short, with 9 bases between. Germline values: CDR1 MNHEY, CDR2 SVGAGI. The CDR3 bases are TGTGCCAGCAGCGAGGGACAGAACACTGAAGCTTTCTTT. Translating gives CASSEGQNTEAFF.

This chain links TRBV3-1 (or the pseudogene TRBV3-2) with TRBJ2-5; TRBD2 agrees at 11 bases. This CDR3 region has 17 residues. V trimming: 2 bases; J trimming: 9 bases; junction bases outside the gene matches: 14. Germline V gene data show CDR1 as LGHDT and CDR2 as YNNKEL (reference sequence). The CDR3 region is CASSQMTSGDLSPAQYF. The CDR3 DNA is TGTGCCAGCAGCCAAATGACTAGCGGGGATCTATCACCGGCCCAGTACTTC.

This clone is a singleton in its sample. This sequence joins TRBV7-3 and TRBJ2-1; TRBD2 is a possible D gene (5 bases). Deletions cut 5 bases from V and 9 bases from J, with 14 bases between. This CDR3 contains 13 residues. Germline CDR1 reads SGHTA; CDR2 reads FQGTGA. The DNA of the CDR3 is TGTGCCAGCAGCGAGGGTAGCGTGGGTGAGCAGTTCTTC. This codes for CASSEGSVGEQFF.

Many counts were recorded for this clone. The gene calls are TRBV6-4 and TRBJ2-3; 13 bases match TRBD2. There are 15 residues in the CDR3. V shed 2 bases and J 5 bases; nucleotides not matched to a gene: 1. The germline gives CDR1 MRHNA, CDR2 SNTAGT. The CDR3 protein is CASSDGTSGVDTQYF. The CDR3 DNA sequence: TGTGCCAGCAGTGACGGGACTAGCGGGGTAGATACGCAGTATTTT.